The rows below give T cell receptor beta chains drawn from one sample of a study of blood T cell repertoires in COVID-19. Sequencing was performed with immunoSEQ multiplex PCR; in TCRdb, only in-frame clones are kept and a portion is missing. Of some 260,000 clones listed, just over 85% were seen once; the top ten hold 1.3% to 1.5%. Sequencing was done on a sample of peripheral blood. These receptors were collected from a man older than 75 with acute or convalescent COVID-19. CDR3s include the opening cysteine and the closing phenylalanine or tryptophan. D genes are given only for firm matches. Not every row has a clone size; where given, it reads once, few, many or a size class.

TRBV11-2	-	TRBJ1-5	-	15	TGTGCCAGCAGCTTAGATTTGGGAGGCAATCAGCCCCAGCATTTT	CASSLDLGGNQPQHF
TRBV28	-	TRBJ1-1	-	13	TGTGCCAGCAGCACTGCTGACAGTCAGGTTGCTTTCTTT	CASSTADSQVAFF
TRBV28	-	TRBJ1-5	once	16	TGTGCCAGCAGAATGAGGGTTCCGCCAAGCAATCAGCCCCAGCATTTT	CASRMRVPPSNQPQHF
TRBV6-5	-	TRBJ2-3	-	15	TGTGCCAGCAGCCCACACAGGGTTAGCACAGATACGCAGTATTTT	CASSPHRVSTDTQYF
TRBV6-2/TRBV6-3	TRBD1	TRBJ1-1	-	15	TGTGCCAGCAGGCCTGACAGGGGGGGAGGCACTGAAGCTTTCTTT	CASRPDRGGGTEAFF
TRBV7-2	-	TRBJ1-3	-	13	TGTGCCAGCAGGAGGCTCTCTGGAAACACCATATATTTT	CASRRLSGNTIYF
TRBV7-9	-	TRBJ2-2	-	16	TGTGCCAGCAGCTTAGCCTCGGGGGAGAACACCGGGGAGCTGTTTTTT	CASSLASGENTGELFF
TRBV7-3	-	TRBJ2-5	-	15	TGTGCCAGCAGCTTAGGAACAGGGTTAATAGAGACCCAGTACTTC	CASSLGTGLIETQYF
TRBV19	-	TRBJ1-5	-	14	TGTGCCAGTAATACCGGGACATCTAATCAGCCCCAGCATTTT	CASNTGTSNQPQHF
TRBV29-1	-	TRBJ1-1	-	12	TGCAGCGTTCGAGTTTTGAACACTGAAGCTTTCTTT	CSVRVLNTEAFF
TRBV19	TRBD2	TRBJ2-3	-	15	TGTGCCAGTAGTATTGGTGGGGGGGGCACAGATACGCAGTATTTT	CASSIGGGGTDTQYF
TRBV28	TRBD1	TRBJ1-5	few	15	TGTGCCAGCAGAACCGACAGGGCCCCCAATCAGCCCCAGCATTTT	CASRTDRAPNQPQHF
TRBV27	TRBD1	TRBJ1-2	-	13	TGTGCCAGCAGACAGGGACAGGGGTCACCCTACACCTTC	CASRQGQGSPYTF
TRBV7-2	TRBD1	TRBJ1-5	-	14	TGTGCCAGCAGCGCTGGGGACAGGGGACAGCCCCAGCATTTT	CASSAGDRGQPQHF
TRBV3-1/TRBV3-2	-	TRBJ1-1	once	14	TGTGCCAGCAGCCCCCTAAGAGGGTCCACTGAAGCTTTCTTT	CASSPLRGSTEAFF
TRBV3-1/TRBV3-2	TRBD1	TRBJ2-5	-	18	TGTGCCAGCAGCCAAGATAGGCGACAGGGCGTTTTCTATACGGCCCAGTACTTC	CASSQDRRQGVFYTAQYF
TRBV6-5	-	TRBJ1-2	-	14	TGTGCCAGCAGTTCCCAACAGGGATTCTATGGCTACACCTTC	CASSSQQGFYGYTF
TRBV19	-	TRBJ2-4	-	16	TGTGCCAGTAGTTCGCTCGACAGTAGATTCCAAAACATTCAGTACTTC	CASSSLDSRFQNIQYF
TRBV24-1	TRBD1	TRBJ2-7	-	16	TGTGCCACCAGTGCTCCTTCGGGACAGCACTCCTACGAGCAGTACTTC	CATSAPSGQHSYEQYF
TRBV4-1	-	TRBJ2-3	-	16	TGCGCCAGCAGCCAACAACAGGGTTCTAACACAGATACGCAGTATTTT	CASSQQQGSNTDTQYF
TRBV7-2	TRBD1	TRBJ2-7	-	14	TGTGCCAGCACCCCCGGACAGGGCTTCTACGAGCAGTACTTC	CASTPGQGFYEQYF
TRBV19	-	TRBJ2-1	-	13	TGTGCCAGTAGTAGCCAGGGGCGCAATGAGCAGTTCTTC	CASSSQGRNEQFF
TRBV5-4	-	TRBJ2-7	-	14	TGTGCCAGCACCTTAGACATGAACACCTACGAGCAGTACTTC	CASTLDMNTYEQYF
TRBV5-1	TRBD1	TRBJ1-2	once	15	TGCGCCAGCAGCTTGGGGGGACAGCTTAACTATGGCTACACCTTC	CASSLGGQLNYGYTF
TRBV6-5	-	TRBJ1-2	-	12	TGTGCCAGCAGTAAACAGGGTGCTGGCTACACCTTC	CASSKQGAGYTF
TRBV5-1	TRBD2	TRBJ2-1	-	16	TGCGCCAGCAGCTTGGGGCGGGAGCCCCCCCTGTATGAGCAGTTCTTC	CASSLGREPPLYEQFF
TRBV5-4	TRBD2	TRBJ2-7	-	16	TGTGCCAGCAGCTTGACTGGCCTAGCGGGCCATTACGAGCAGTACTTC	CASSLTGLAGHYEQYF
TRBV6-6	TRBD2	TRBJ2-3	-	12	TGTGCCAGCGGGGGGGGCACAGATACGCAGTATTTT	CASGGGTDTQYF
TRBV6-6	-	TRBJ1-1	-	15	TGTGCCAGCAGTTACGGGGGCACCGCGAACACTGAAGCTTTCTTT	CASSYGGTANTEAFF
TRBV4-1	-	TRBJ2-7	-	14	TGCGCCAGCAGCCAAGGAGGGTTAAACTACGAGCAGTACTTC	CASSQGGLNYEQYF
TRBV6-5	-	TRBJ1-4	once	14	TGTGCCAGCAGTTACAGAGACAGAGGTGAAAAACTGTTTTTT	CASSYRDRGEKLFF
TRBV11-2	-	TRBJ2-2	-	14	TGTGCCAGCAGCTTGAGGCAGAACACCGGGGAGCTGTTTTTT	CASSLRQNTGELFF
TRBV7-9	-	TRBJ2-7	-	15	TGTGCCAGCAGCTTAAAAGGGGGAAGGGAGGGCGAGCAGTACTTC	CASSLKGGREGEQYF
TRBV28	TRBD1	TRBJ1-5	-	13	TGTGCCAGCAGGGAGGGGGCTAATCAGCCCCAGCATTTT	CASREGANQPQHF
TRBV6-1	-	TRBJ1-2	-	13	TGTGCCAGCAGTGAACGGGGAGTATATGGCTACACCTTC	CASSERGVYGYTF
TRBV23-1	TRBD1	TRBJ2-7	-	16	TGCGCCAGCAGTCAATCGTCACAGGGGAACTCCTACGAGCAGTACTTC	CASSQSSQGNSYEQYF
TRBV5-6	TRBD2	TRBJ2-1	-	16	TGTGCCAGCACTCCGGGTAGCGGGTTCTCCTACAATGAGCAGTTCTTC	CASTPGSGFSYNEQFF
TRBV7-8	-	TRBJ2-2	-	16	TGTGCCAGCAGCAAAAGGACAGCGCGAAACACCGGGGAGCTGTTTTTT	CASSKRTARNTGELFF
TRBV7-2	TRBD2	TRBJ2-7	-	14	TGTGCCAGCAGCTTAAAACTAGCGGGCTACGAGCAGTACTTC	CASSLKLAGYEQYF
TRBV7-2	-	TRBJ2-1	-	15	TGTGCCAGCAGCTTAGTTGCGGACTCCTACAATGAGCAGTTCTTC	CASSLVADSYNEQFF
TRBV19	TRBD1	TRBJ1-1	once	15	TGTGCCAGTAGTAATCCAGGGGGCTGGAACACTGAAGCTTTCTTT	CASSNPGGWNTEAFF
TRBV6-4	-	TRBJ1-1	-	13	TGTGCCAGCAGTTGGGATCAGGGGACTGAAGCTTTCTTT	CASSWDQGTEAFF
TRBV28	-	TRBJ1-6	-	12	TGTGCCAGCAGTACAGGGAATTCACCCCTCCACTTT	CASSTGNSPLHF
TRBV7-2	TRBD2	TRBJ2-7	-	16	TGTGCCAGCAGCTTAGGCGTTAGCGGGAGTGGGTACGAGCAGTACTTC	CASSLGVSGSGYEQYF
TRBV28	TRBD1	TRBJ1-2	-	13	TGTGCCAGCAGTCCGGACAGGGGGAGCGGCTACACCTTC	CASSPDRGSGYTF
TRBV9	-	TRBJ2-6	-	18	TGTGCCAGCAGCGTGCCGGGGGTGAAAAGCTCTGGGGCCAACGTCCTGACTTTC	CASSVPGVKSSGANVLTF